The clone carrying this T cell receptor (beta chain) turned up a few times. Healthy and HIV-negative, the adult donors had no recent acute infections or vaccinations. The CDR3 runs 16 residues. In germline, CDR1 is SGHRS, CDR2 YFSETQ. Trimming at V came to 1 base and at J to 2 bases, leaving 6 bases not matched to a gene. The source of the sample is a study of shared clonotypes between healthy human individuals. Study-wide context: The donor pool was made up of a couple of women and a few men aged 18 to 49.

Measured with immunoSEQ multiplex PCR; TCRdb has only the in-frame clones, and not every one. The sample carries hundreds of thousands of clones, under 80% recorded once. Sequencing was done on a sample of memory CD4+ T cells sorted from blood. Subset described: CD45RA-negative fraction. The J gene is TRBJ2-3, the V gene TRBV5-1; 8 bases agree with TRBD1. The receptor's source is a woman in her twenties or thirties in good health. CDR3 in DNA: TGCGCCAGCAGCTTGAGACAGGGGTCCAACACAGATACGCAGTATTTT. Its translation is CASSLRQGSNTDTQYF.